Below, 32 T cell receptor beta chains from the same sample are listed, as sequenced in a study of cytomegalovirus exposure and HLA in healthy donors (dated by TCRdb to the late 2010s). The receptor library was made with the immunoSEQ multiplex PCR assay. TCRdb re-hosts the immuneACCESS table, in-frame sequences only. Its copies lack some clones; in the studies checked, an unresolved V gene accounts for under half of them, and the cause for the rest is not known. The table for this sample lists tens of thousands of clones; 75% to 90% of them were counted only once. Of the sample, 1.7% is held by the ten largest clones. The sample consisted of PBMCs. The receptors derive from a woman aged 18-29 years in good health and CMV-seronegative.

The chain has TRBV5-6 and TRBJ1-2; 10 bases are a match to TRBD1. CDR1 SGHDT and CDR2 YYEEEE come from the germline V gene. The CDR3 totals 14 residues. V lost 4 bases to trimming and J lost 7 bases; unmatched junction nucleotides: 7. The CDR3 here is CASSADRGQAGYTF. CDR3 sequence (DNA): TGTGCCAGCAGCGCAGACAGGGGGCAGGCTGGCTACACCTTC.

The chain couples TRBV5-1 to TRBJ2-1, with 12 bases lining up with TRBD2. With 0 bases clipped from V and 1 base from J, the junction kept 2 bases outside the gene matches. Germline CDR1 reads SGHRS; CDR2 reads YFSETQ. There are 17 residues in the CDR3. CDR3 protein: CASSLGLAGGSYNEQFF. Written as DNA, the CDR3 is TGCGCCAGCAGCTTGGGTCTAGCGGGAGGGTCCTACAATGAGCAGTTCTTC.

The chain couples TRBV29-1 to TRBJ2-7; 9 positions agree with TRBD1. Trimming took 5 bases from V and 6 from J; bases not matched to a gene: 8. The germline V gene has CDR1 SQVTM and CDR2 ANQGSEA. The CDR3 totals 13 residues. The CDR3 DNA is TGCAGCGTTACGATAACAGGGGGCGGCGAGCAGTACTTC. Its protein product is CSVTITGGGEQYF.

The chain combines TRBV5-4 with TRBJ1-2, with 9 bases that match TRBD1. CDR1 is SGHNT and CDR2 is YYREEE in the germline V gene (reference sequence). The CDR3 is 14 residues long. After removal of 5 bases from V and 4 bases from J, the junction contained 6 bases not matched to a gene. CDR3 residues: CASRTTGGGYGYTF. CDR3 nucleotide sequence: TGTGCCAGCAGGACCACAGGGGGCGGCTATGGCTACACCTTC.

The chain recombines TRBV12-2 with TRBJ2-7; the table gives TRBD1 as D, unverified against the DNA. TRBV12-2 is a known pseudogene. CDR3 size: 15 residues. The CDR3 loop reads CASREQGATTYEQYF. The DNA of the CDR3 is TGTGCAAGTCGCGAACAGGGGGCTACAACCTACGAGCAGTACTTC.

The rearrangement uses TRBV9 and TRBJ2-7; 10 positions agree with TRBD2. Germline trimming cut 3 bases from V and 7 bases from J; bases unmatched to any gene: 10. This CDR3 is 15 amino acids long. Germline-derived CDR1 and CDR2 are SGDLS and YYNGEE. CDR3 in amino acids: CASSGFSGGIEEQYF. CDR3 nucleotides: TGTGCCAGCAGCGGATTTAGCGGGGGGATCGAGGAGCAGTACTTC.

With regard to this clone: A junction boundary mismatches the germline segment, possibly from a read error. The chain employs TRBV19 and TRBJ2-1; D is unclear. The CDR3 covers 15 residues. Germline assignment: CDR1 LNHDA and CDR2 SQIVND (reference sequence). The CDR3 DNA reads TGTGCCAGTAGTCTAGACCCTAGTATATGGAATGAGCAGTTCTTC. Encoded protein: CASSLDPSIWNEQFF.

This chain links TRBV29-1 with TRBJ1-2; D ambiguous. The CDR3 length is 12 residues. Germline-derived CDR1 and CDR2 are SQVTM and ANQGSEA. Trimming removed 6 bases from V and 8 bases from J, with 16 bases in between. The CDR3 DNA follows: TGCAGCGTGGCCGGGAGCCGGGGAGGCTACACCTTC. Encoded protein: CSVAGSRGGYTF.

The CDR3 bases are TGTGCCAGCAGTGTTACAGGGAATCAAGAGACCCAGTACTTC. Protein: CASSVTGNQETQYF. The rearrangement links TRBV6-1 to TRBJ2-5, with D possibly TRBD1 on 6 matching bases. The V gene lost 4 bases and the J gene lost 2 bases, with 11 bases spanning the gap. The CDR3 runs 14 residues. Germline-derived CDR1 and CDR2 are MNHNS and SASEGT.

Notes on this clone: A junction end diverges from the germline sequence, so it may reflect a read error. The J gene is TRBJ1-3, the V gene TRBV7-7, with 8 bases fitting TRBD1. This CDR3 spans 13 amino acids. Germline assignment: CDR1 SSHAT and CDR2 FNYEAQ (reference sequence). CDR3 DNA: TGTGCTAGCAGCCAGGGGGCGGGAAACACCATATATTTT. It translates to CASSQGAGNTIYF.

Here the CDR3 reads CASSLFGYNEQFF. The CDR3 DNA sequence: TGTGCCAGCAGTTTATTCGGCTACAATGAGCAGTTCTTC. This chain joins TRBV28 and TRBJ2-1; D not certain. There are 13 residues in the CDR3. Germline CDR1 is MDHEN and CDR2 is SYDVKM. V lost 1 base and J lost 3, with 4 bases in between.

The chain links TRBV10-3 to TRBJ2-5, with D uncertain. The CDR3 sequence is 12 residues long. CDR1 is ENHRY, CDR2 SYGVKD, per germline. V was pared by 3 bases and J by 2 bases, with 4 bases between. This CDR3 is CAISDKQETQYF. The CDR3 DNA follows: TGTGCCATCAGTGACAAACAAGAGACCCAGTACTTC.

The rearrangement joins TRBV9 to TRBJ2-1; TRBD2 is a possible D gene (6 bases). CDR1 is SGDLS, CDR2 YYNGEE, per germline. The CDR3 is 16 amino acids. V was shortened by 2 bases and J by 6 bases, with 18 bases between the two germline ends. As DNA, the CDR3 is TGTGCCAGCAGCGTGCGCGGTCTCGGGGGAAGCAATGAGCAGTTCTTC. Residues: CASSVRGLGGSNEQFF.

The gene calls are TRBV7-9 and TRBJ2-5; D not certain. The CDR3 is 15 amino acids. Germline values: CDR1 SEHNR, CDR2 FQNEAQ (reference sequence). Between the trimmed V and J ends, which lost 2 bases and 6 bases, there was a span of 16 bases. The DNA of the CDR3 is TGTGCCAGCAGCTTAAGTTCAGGCCCGGCAAAGACCCAGTACTTC. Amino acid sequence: CASSLSSGPAKTQYF.

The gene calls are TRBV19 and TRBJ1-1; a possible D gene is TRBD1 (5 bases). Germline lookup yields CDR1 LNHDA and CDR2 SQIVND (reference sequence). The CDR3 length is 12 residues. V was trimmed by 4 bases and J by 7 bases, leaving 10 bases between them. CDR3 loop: CASSTDKVEAFF. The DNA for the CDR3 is TGTGCCAGTAGTACGGACAAAGTTGAAGCTTTCTTT.

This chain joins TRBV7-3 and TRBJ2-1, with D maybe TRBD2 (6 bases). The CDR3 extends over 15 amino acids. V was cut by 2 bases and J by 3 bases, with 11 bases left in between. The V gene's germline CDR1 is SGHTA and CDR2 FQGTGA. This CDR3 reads CASSLGGLIYNEQFF. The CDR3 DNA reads TGTGCCAGCAGCTTAGGAGGGCTCATCTACAATGAGCAGTTCTTC. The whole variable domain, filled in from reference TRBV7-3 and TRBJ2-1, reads GAGVSQTPSNKVTEKGKYVELRCDPISGHTALYWYRQSLGQGPEFLIYFQGTGAADDSGLPNDRFFAVRPEGSVSTLKIQRTERGDSAVYLCASSLGGLIYNEQFFGPGTRLTVL.

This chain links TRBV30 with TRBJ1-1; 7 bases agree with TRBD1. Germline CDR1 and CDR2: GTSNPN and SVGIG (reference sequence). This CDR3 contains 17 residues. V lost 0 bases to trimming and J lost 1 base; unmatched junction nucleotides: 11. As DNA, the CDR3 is TGTGCCTGGAGTGTAGGGGGCCGGCCCTCGAGGAACACTGAAGCTTTCTTT. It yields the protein CAWSVGGRPSRNTEAFF.

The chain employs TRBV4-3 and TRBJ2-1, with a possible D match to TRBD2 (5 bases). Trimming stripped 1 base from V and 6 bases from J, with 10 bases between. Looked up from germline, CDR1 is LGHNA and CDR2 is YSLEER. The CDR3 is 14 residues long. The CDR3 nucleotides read TGCGCCAGCAGCCAAGTAAGCGGCCCCAATGAGCAGTTCTTC. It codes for CASSQVSGPNEQFF.

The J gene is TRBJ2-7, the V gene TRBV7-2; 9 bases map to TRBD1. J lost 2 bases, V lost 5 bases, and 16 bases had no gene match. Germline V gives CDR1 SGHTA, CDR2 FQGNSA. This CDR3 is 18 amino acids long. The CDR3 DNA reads TGTGCCAGCAGCCGTCGAAACTCGGGACAGGGCTCTACCTACGAGCAGTACTTC. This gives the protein CASSRRNSGQGSTYEQYF.

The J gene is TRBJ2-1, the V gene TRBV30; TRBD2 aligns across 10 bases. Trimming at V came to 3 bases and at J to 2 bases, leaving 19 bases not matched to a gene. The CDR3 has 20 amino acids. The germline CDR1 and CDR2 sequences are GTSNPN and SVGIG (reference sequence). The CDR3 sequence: CAWSGGAGQRSGRAYNEQFF. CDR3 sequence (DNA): TGTGCCTGGAGCGGTGGGGCGGGACAGAGAAGCGGGAGGGCCTACAATGAGCAGTTCTTC.

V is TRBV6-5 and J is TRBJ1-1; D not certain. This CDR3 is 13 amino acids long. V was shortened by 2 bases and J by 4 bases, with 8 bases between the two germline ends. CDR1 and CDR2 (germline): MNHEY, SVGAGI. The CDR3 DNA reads TGTGCCAGCAGTTACGCTATCGGCACTGAAGCTTTCTTT. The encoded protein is CASSYAIGTEAFF.

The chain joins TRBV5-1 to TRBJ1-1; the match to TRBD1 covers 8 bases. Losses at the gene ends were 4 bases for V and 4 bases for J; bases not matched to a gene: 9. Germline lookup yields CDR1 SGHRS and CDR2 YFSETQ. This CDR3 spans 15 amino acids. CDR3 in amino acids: CASSPGQGLGTEAFF. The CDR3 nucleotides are TGCGCCAGCAGCCCTGGACAGGGTTTGGGCACTGAAGCTTTCTTT.

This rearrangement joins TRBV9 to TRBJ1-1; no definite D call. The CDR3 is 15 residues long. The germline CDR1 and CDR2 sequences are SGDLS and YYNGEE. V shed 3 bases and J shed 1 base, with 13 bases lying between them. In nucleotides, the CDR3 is TGTGCCAGCAGCGAGTACACCGGGAAGAACACTGAAGCTTTCTTT. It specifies CASSEYTGKNTEAFF.

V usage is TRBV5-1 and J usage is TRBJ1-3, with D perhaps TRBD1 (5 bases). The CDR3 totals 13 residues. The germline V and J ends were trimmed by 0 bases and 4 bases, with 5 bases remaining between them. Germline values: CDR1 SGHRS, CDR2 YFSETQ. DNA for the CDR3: TGCGCCAGCAGCTTGGGACAGGGAAACACCATATATTTT. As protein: CASSLGQGNTIYF. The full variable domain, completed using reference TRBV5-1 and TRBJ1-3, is KAGVTQTPRYLIKTRGQQVTLSCSPISGHRSVSWYQQTPGQGLQFLFEYFSETQRNKGNFPGRFSGRQFSNSRSEMNVSTLELGDSALYLCASSLGQGNTIYFGEGSWLTVV.

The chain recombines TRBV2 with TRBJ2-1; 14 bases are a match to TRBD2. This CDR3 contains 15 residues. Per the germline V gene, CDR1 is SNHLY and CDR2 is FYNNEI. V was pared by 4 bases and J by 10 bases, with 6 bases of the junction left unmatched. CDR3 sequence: CASSGTSGGFGEQFF. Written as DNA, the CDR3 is TGTGCCAGCAGTGGGACTAGCGGGGGGTTCGGAGAGCAGTTCTTC.

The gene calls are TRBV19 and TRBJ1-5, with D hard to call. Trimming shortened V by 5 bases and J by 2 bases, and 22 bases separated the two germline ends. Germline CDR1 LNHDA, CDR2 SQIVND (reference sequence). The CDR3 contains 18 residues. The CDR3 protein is CASSDDLYSGLGNQPQHF. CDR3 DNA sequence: TGTGCCAGTAGTGACGATCTGTACAGCGGGTTGGGCAATCAGCCCCAGCATTTT.

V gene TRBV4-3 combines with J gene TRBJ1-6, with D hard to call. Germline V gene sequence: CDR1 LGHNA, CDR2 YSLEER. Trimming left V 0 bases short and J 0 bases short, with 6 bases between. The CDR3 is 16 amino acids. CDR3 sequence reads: CASSQEVGSYNSPLHF. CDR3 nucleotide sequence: TGCGCCAGCAGCCAAGAAGTCGGCTCCTATAATTCACCCCTCCACTTT.

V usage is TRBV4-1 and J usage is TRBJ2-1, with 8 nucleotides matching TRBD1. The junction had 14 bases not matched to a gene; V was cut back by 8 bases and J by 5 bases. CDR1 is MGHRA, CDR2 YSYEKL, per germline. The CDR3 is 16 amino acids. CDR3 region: CASGLLFGQGHNEQFF. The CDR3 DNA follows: TGCGCCAGCGGACTACTATTTGGACAGGGCCACAATGAGCAGTTCTTC.

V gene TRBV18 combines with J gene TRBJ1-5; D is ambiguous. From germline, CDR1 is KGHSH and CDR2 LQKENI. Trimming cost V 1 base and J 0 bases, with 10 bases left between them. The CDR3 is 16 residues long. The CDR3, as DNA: TGTGCCAGCTCACCACGCATGAGGGATAGCAATCAGCCCCAGCATTTT. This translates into CASSPRMRDSNQPQHF.

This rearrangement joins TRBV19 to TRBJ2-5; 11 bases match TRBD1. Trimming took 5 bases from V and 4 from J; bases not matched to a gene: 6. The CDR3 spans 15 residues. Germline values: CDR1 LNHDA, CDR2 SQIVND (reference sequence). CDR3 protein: CASSPRDRGRETQYF. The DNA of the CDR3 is TGTGCCAGTAGTCCCCGGGACAGGGGGAGAGAGACCCAGTACTTC.

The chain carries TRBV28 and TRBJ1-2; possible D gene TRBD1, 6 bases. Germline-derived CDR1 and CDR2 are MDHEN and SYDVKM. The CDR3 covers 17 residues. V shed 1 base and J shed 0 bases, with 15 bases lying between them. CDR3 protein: CASSLLRGSGSNYGYTF. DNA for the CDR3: TGTGCCAGCAGTTTATTAAGGGGGTCGGGATCTAACTATGGCTACACCTTC.

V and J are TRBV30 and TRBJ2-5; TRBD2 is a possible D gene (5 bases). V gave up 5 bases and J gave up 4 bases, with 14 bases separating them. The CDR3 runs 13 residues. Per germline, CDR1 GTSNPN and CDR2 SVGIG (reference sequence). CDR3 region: CAWGRAPGETQYF. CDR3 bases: TGTGCCTGGGGGCGGGCCCCGGGAGAGACCCAGTACTTC.